This TCR beta chain was documented in a study of blood T cell repertoires in COVID-19. On the study more broadly: Specimens from acute and convalescent COVID-19 originated in the United States, Italy and Spain. PBMCs, B-cell-depleted T cells, or T cells were the source of the cDNA or gDNA that made up the material.

Sequenced by immunoSEQ multiplex PCR; TCRdb stores in-frame clones only, minus some. This sample has 120,000 to 150,000 clones, with roughly 80% found just once. Germline CDR1 reads SGDLS; CDR2 reads YYNGEE. The germline V and J ends were trimmed by 1 base and 0 bases, with 14 bases remaining between them. This CDR3 is built from 16 residues. Sequenced: peripheral blood. V gene TRBV9 combines with J gene TRBJ2-7; D ambiguous. The receptor was isolated from a human donor in a cohort sampled during active COVID-19. The CDR3 spells CASSVNPVPSSYEQYF. CDR3 DNA sequence: TGTGCCAGCAGCGTAAACCCGGTTCCTAGCTCCTACGAGCAGTACTTC.